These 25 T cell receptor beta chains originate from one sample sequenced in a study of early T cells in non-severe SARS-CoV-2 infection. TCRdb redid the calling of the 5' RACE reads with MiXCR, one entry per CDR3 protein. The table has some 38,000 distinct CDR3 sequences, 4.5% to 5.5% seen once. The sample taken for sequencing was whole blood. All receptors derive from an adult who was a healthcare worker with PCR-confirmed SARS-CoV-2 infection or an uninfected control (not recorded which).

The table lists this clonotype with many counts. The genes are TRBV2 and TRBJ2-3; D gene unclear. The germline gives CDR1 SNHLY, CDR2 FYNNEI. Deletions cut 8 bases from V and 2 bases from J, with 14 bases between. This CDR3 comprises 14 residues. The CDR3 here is CASEPLDATDTQYF. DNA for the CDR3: TGTGCCAGCGAGCCGCTGGACGCCACAGATACGCAGTATTTT.

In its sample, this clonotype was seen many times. CDR3 DNA sequence: TGTGCCAGCAGCTTAGACAGGGAAGAGCAGTTCTTC. Its translation: CASSLDREEQFF. V usage is TRBV11-2 and J usage is TRBJ2-1, with D possibly TRBD1 on 5 matching bases. The CDR3 contains 12 residues. V was cut by 0 bases and J by 10 bases, with 7 bases left in between. Germline loops: CDR1 SGHAT, CDR2 FQNNGV.

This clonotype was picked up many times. CDR3 region: CASSPRGGEQFF. CDR3 in DNA: TGTGCCAGCAGCCCTAGGGGAGGTGAGCAGTTCTTC. The chain employs TRBV5-4 and TRBJ2-1; tentative D call: TRBD2 (6 bases). Germline values: CDR1 SGHNT, CDR2 YYREEE (reference sequence). The V end lost 4 bases, the J end lost 9 bases, and 11 bases lay between the germline ends. This CDR3 spans 12 amino acids. The variable domain in full, with the rest retrieved from reference TRBV5-4 and TRBJ2-1, is ETGVTQSPTHLIKTRGQQVTLRCSSQSGHNTVSWYQQALGQGPQFIFQYYREEENGRGNFPPRFSGLQFPNYSSELNVNALELDDSALYLCASSPRGGEQFFGPGTRLTVL.

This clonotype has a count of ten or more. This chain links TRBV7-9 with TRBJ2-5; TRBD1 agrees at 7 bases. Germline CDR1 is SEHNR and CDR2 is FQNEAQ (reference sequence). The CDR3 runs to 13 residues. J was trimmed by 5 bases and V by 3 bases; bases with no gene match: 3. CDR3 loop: CASSFGRGETQYF. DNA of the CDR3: TGTGCCAGCAGCTTCGGCAGGGGGGAGACCCAGTACTTC.

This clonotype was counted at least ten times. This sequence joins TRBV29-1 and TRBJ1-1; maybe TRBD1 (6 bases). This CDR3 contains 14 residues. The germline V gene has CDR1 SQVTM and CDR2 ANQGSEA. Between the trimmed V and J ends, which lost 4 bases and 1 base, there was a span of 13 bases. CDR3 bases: TGCAGCGTTGCCCCCGGGACAACGAACACTGAAGCTTTCTTT. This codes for CSVAPGTTNTEAFF. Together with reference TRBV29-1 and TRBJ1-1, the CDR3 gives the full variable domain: SAVISQKPSRDICQRGTSLTIQCQVDSQVTMMFWYRQQPGQSLTLIATANQGSEATYESGFVIDKFPISRPNLTFSTLTVSNMSPEDSSIYLCSVAPGTTNTEAFFGQGTRLTVV.

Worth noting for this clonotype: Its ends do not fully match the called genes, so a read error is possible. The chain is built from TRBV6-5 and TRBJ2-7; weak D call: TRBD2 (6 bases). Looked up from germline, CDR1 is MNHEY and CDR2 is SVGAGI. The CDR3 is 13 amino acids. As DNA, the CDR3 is TGTGTCAGCAGGCGGGACGTCTCTTACGAGCAGTACTTC. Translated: CVSRRDVSYEQYF.

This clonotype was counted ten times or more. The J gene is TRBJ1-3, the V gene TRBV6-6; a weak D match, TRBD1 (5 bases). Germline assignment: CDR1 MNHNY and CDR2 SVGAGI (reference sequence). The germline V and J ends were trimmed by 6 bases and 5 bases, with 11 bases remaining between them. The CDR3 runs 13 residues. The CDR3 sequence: CASSPGTRNTIYF. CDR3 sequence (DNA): TGTGCCAGCAGCCCAGGGACCCGAAACACCATATATTTT.

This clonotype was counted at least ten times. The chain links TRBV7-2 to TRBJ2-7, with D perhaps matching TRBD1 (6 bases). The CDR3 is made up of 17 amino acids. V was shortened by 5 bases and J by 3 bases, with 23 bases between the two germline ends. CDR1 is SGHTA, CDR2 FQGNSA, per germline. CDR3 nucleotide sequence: TGTGCCAGCAGCCTAGAAGGGGGTTGGACTGCCTTCTACGAGCAGTACTTC. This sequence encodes CASSLEGGWTAFYEQYF.

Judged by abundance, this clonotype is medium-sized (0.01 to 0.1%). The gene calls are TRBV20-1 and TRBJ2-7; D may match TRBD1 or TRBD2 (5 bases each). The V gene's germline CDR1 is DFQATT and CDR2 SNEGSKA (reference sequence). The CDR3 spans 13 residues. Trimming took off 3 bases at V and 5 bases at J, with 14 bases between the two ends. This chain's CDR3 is CSASSGAVDEQYF. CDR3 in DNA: TGCAGTGCTAGTTCCGGGGCGGTGGACGAGCAGTACTTC.

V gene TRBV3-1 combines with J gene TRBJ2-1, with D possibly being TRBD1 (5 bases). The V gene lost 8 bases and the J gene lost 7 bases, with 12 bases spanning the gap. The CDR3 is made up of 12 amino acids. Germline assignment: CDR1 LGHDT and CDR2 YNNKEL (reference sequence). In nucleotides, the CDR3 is TGTGCCAGCTCGTGGGGCGTGAATGAGCAGTTCTTC. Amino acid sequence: CASSWGVNEQFF.

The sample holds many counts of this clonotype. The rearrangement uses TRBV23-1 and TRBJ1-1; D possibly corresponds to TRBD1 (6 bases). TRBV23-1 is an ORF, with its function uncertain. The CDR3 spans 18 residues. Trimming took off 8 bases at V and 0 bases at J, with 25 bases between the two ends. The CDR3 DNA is TGCGCCAGCGGGAAACCGGGGACACTGGGGTGGTTGAACACTGAAGCTTTCTTT. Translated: CASGKPGTLGWLNTEAFF.

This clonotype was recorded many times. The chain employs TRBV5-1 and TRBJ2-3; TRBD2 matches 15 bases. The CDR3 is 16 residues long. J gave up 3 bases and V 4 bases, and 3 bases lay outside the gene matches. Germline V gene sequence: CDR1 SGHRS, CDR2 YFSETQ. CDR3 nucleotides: TGCGCCAGCAGCCCCGGACTAGCGGGGGGGACAGATACGCAGTATTTT. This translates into CASSPGLAGGTDTQYF.

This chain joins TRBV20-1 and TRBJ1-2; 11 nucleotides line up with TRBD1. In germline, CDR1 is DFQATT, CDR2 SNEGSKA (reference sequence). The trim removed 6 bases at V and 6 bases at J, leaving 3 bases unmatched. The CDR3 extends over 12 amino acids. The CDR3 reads CSARTGGNGYTF. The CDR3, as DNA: TGCAGTGCCAGGACAGGGGGCAATGGCTACACCTTC.

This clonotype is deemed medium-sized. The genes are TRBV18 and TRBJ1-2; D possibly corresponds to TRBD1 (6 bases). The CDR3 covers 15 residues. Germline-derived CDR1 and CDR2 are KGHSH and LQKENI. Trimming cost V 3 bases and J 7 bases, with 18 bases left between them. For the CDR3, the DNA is TGTGCCAGCTCACCTATTGAAGGGGGAGGATTTGGCTACACCTTC. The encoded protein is CASSPIEGGGFGYTF.

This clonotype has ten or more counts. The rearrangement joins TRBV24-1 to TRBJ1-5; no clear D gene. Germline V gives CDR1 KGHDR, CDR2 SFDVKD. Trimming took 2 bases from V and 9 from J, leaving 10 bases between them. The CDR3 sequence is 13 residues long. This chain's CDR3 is CATSDSAVGPQHF. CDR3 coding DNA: TGTGCCACCAGTGATTCGGCAGTCGGGCCCCAGCATTTT.

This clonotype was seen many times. The DNA of the CDR3 is TGTGCCAGCAGCGTAGGGGCTCCAGATACGCAGTATTTT. Its translation is CASSVGAPDTQYF. V gene TRBV9 combines with J gene TRBJ2-3; unclear D gene. The CDR3 runs 13 residues. Germline V gene sequence: CDR1 SGDLS, CDR2 YYNGEE. V was shortened by 0 bases and J by 4 bases, with 6 bases between the two germline ends.

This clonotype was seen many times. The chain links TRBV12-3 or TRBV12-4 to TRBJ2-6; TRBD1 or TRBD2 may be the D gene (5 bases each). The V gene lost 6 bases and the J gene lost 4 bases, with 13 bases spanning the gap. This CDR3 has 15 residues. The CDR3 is CASSLGPLGANVLTF. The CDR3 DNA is TGTGCCAGCAGCTTGGGACCCCTGGGGGCCAACGTCCTGACTTTC.

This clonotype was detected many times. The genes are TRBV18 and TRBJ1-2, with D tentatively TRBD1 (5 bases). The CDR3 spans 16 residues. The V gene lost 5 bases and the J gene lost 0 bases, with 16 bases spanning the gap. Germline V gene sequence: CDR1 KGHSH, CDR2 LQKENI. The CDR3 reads CASSKRTGEANYGYTF. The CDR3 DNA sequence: TGTGCCAGCTCAAAGCGGACGGGGGAAGCTAACTATGGCTACACCTTC.

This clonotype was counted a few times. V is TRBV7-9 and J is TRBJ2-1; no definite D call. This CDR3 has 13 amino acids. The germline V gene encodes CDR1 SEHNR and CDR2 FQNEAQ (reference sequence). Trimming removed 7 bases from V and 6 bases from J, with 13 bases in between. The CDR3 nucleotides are TGTGCCAGCAAAGGACCGACTGTCAATGAGCAGTTCTTC. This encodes CASKGPTVNEQFF.

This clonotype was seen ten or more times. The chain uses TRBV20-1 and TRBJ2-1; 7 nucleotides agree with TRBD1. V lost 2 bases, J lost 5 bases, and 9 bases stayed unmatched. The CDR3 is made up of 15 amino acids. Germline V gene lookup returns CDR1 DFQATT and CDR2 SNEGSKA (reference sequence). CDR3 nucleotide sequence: TGCAGTGCTAGATCCGTCACAGGGGTAGACAATGAGCAGTTCTTC. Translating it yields CSARSVTGVDNEQFF.

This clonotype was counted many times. The CDR3 DNA reads as TGCGCCAGCAGCTGGCCTCAGGGGGGCGACCAACCTACTAACAATGAGCAGTTCTTC. Translated, it gives CASSWPQGGDQPTNNEQFF. The chain couples TRBV5-1 to TRBJ2-1; tentative D call: TRBD1 (7 bases). The germline gives CDR1 SGHRS, CDR2 YFSETQ. This CDR3 spans 19 amino acids. V lost 3 bases and J lost 5, with 27 bases in between.

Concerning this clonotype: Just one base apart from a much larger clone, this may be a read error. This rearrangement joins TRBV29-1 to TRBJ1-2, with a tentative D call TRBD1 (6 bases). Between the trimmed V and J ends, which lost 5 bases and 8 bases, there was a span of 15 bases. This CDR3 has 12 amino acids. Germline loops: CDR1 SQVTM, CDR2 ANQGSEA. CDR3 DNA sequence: TGCAGCGTTACGAGGGGGGCTGGAGGCTACACCTTC. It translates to CSVTRGAGGYTF.

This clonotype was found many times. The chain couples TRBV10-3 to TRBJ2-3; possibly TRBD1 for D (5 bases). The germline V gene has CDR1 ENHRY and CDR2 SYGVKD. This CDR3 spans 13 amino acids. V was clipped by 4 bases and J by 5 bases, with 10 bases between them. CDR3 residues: CAISAQAGDTQYF. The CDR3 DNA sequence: TGTGCCATCAGTGCACAGGCCGGAGATACGCAGTATTTT.

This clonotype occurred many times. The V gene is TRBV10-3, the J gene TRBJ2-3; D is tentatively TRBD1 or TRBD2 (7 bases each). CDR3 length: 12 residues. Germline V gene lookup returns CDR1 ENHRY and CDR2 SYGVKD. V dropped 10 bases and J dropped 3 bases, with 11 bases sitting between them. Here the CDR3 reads CATQGGTDTQYF. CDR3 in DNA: TGTGCCACCCAGGGGGGGACAGATACGCAGTATTTT.

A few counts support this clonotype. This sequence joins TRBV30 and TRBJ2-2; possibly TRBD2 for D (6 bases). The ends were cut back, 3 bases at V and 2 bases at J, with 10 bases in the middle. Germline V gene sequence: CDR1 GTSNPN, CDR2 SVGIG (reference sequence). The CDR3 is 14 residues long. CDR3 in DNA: TGTGCCTGGAGGGGGGACTTTAACACCGGGGAGCTGTTTTTT. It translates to CAWRGDFNTGELFF. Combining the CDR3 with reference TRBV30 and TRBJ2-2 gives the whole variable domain SQTIHQWPATLVQPVGSPLSLECTVEGTSNPNLYWYRQAAGRGLQLLFYSVGIGQISSEVPQNLSASRPQDRQFILSSKKLLLSDSGFYLCAWRGDFNTGELFFGEGSRLTVL.